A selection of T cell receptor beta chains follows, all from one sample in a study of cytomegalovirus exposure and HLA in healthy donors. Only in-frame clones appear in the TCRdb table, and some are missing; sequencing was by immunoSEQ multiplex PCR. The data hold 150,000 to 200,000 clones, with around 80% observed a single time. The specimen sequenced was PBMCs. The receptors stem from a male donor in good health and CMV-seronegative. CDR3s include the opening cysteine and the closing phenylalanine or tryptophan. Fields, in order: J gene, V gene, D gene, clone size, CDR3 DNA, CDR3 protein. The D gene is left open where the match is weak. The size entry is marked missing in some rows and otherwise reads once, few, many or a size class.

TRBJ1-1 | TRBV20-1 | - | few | TGCAGTGCCCCGAGGAACACTGAAGCTTTCTTT | CSAPRNTEAFF
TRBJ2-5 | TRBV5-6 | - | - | TGTGCCAGCAGCTTGTGGGGGGTAGAGACCCAGTACTTC | CASSLWGVETQYF
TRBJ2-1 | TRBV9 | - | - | TGTGCCAGCAGCGTACAGACAAACTACAATGAGCAGTTCTTC | CASSVQTNYNEQFF
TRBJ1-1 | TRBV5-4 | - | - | TGTGCCAGCAGCTTGACAGGGAGGGTTATCAACACTGAAGCTTTCTTT | CASSLTGRVINTEAFF
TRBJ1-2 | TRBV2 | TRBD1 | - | TGTGCCAGCAGGGCAACAGGGGGCAACTATGGCTACACCTTC | CASRATGGNYGYTF
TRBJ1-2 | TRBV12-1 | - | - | TGTGCCAGCAGCTTCCCTGGGACAACGTGTGGCTACACCTTC | CASSFPGTTCGYTF
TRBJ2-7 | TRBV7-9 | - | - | TGTGCCAGCAGCTTAGAAGGGACACGACCGATCGAGCAGTACTTC | CASSLEGTRPIEQYF
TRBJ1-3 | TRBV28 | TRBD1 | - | TGTGCCAGCAGTTTAACAGGGGCTGGAAACACCATATATTTT | CASSLTGAGNTIYF
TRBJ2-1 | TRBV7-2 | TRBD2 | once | TGTGCCAGCAGCCTAAACGGACTAGCGGGGTACAATGAGCAGTTCTTC | CASSLNGLAGYNEQFF
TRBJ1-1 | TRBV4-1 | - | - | TGCGCCAGCAGCCAAGTGAGGGGGGGCGTCGAGTCTTTCTTT | CASSQVRGGVESFF
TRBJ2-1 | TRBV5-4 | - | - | TGTGCCAGCAGCCTCACGACACCCTACAATGAGCAGTTCTTC | CASSLTTPYNEQFF
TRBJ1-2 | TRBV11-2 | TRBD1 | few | TGTGCCAGCAGCTCCGACAGGGTTCCTGGCTACACCTTC | CASSSDRVPGYTF
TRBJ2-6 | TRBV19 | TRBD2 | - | TGTGCCAGTAGTGGACGGGGGGGAGCCAACGTCCTGACTTTC | CASSGRGGANVLTF
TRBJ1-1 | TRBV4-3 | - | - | TGCGCCAGCAGCCAAGATAGGGGAAGGGAAGCTTTCTTT | CASSQDRGREAFF
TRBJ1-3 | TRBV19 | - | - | TGTGCCAGTAGTATAGACACAGGGTTTGGAAACACCATATATTTT | CASSIDTGFGNTIYF
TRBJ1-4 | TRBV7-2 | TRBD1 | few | TGTGCCAGCAGCCTACCCTCGCAGGGGGATAATGAAAAACTGTTTTTT | CASSLPSQGDNEKLFF
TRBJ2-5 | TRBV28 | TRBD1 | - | TGTGCCAGCAGTCTAGGGGGCCCCCAAGAGACCCAGTACTTC | CASSLGGPQETQYF
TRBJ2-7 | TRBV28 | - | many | TGTGCCAGCAGTCAGTACGAGCAGTACTTC | CASSQYEQYF
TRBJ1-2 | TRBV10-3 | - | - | TGTGCCATCAGTGAGTCGAGGGTTAACTATGGCTACACCTTC | CAISESRVNYGYTF
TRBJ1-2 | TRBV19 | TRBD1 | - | TGTGCCAGTAGTATCTGGGACAGGCGTAACTATGGCTACACCTTC | CASSIWDRRNYGYTF
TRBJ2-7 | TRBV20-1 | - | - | TGCAGTGCTAGAGACTCAGGGGTGCAGTACTTC | CSARDSGVQYF
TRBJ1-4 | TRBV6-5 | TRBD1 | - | TGTGCCAGCAGTACTAACAGGGGTCGTTACGAAAAACTGTTTTTT | CASSTNRGRYEKLFF